What follows are 27 T cell receptor beta chains derived from one specimen sequenced in a study of tumor T cells in aggressive B-cell lymphoma. Data came from immunoSEQ multiplex PCR; TCRdb stores just in-frame clones and leaves some out. The table shows roughly 3,000 clones, with about 88% occurring only once. Sequenced input: tumor tissue. The receptor set was obtained from an adult with diffuse large B cell lymphoma.

The V and J genes are TRBV7-9 and TRBJ2-1; D is perhaps TRBD1 (5 bases). The CDR3 extends over 15 amino acids. V was trimmed by 8 bases and J by 1 base, leaving 15 bases between them. Germline V gives CDR1 SEHNR, CDR2 FQNEAQ (reference sequence). CDR3 protein: CASGPRVGSYNEQFF. In DNA form, the CDR3 reads TGTGCCAGCGGGCCCAGGGTAGGTTCCTACAATGAGCAGTTCTTC.

This chain links TRBV18 with TRBJ2-7, with 10 bases matching TRBD1. With 3 bases clipped from V and 6 bases from J, the junction kept 8 bases outside the gene matches. Germline loops: CDR1 KGHSH, CDR2 LQKENI. The CDR3 runs 15 residues. For the CDR3, the DNA is TGTGCCAGCTCACCGCTAGGGGGACAGGGGTCCGAGCAGTACTTC. As protein: CASSPLGGQGSEQYF. Looking up the rest from reference TRBV18 and TRBJ2-7 gives the full variable domain: NAGVMQNPRHLVRRRGQEARLRCSPMKGHSHVYWYRQLPEEGLKFMVYLQKENIIDESGMPKERFSAEFPKEGPSILRIQQVVRGDSAAYFCASSPLGGQGSEQYFGPGTRLTVT.

V is TRBV29-1 and J is TRBJ2-3; tentative D call: TRBD1 (5 bases). V dropped 5 bases and J dropped 6 bases, with 15 bases sitting between them. CDR3 length: 13 amino acids. Per germline, CDR1 SQVTM and CDR2 ANQGSEA. The CDR3 sequence: CSVRQGLLDTQYF. CDR3 in DNA: TGCAGCGTTCGGCAGGGATTACTTGATACGCAGTATTTT.

This rearrangement joins TRBV2 to TRBJ1-5; D remains unclear. Trimming removed 3 bases at V and 6 bases at J, with 12 bases between. CDR1 SNHLY and CDR2 FYNNEI come from the germline V gene. The CDR3 has 14 residues. The DNA for the CDR3 is TGTGCCAGCAGTGACCTCGTCCGGAGTCAGCCCCAGCATTTT. Its protein is CASSDLVRSQPQHF.

This clone was observed a handful of times. V gene TRBV18 combines with J gene TRBJ2-2, with TRBD2 matching over 8 bases. The V gene's germline CDR1 is KGHSH and CDR2 LQKENI. The V and J ends lost 5 bases and 4 bases, in that order; junction bases with no gene match: 6. The CDR3 runs to 15 residues. The CDR3 loop is CASSYLSGATGELFF. The CDR3 nucleotides read TGTGCCAGCTCATATCTTAGCGGGGCCACCGGGGAGCTGTTTTTT.

The J gene is TRBJ1-4, the V gene TRBV6-1; D is undetermined. The CDR3 is 15 amino acids. From germline, CDR1 is MNHNS and CDR2 SASEGT. V was cut by 1 base and J by 8 bases, with 14 bases left in between. The CDR3 DNA reads TGTGCCAGCAGTGAAGGAGGGCTCGGAGGGGAAAAACTGTTTTTT. Translated: CASSEGGLGGEKLFF.

The rearrangement links TRBV5-1 to TRBJ1-4, with unresolved D. Germline CDR1 SGHRS, CDR2 YFSETQ. V dropped 1 base and J dropped 2 bases, with 15 bases sitting between them. The CDR3 has 17 residues. CDR3 nucleotide sequence: TGCGCCAGCAGCTTGTCAGCCTCCCGAGGGACTAATGAAAAACTGTTTTTT. Translation gives CASSLSASRGTNEKLFF.

The rearrangement joins TRBV7-2 to TRBJ1-3; 10 bases align to TRBD1. Trimming cost V 5 bases and J 2 bases; bases outside gene matches: 12. The CDR3 length is 18 residues. Germline values: CDR1 SGHTA, CDR2 FQGNSA. CDR3 loop: CASSPQRQGALAGNTIYF. The CDR3 DNA is TGTGCCAGCAGCCCCCAGAGACAGGGGGCGCTTGCTGGAAACACCATATATTTT.

The chain is built from TRBV19 and TRBJ2-5; the D gene is possibly TRBD1 (5 bases). V lost 3 bases and J lost 3, with 11 bases in between. The V gene's germline CDR1 is LNHDA and CDR2 SQIVND (reference sequence). This CDR3 is built from 14 residues. The CDR3 DNA sequence: TGTGCCAGTAGTATGAGCCAGGGTAAAGAGACCCAGTACTTC. Protein: CASSMSQGKETQYF.

The rearrangement joins TRBV19 to TRBJ1-6, with 7 bases identical to TRBD1. The CDR3 is 15 residues long. After removal of 6 bases from V and 9 bases from J, the junction contained 11 bases not matched to a gene. Per the germline V gene, CDR1 is LNHDA and CDR2 is SQIVND (reference sequence). The CDR3 coding sequence is TGTGCCAGTAGGGAGGGACAGACTTCGGGTTCACCCCTCCACTTT. Amino acid sequence: CASREGQTSGSPLHF.

CDR3 region: CASSSTGEFNEQFF. In DNA, the CDR3 is TGTGCCAGCAGTTCGACAGGGGAGTTCAATGAGCAGTTCTTC. The chain links TRBV6-5 to TRBJ2-1; TRBD1 agrees at 8 bases. Germline-derived CDR1 and CDR2 are MNHEY and SVGAGI. The CDR3 is made up of 14 amino acids. Trimming cost V 4 bases and J 6 bases; bases outside gene matches: 5.

This chain joins TRBV29-1 and TRBJ2-2; 7 bases are a match to TRBD1. Germline-derived CDR1 and CDR2 are SQVTM and ANQGSEA. This CDR3 comprises 15 residues. V shed 4 bases, J shed 7 bases, and the junction held 12 bases outside the gene matches. DNA for the CDR3: TGCAGCGTTGTCTCCGGGGCAGGGGGATTCGGGGAGCTGTTTTTT. Translation gives CSVVSGAGGFGELFF.

V is TRBV25-1 and J is TRBJ2-5; D is undetermined. CDR3 size: 11 residues. The V and J ends lost 9 bases and 3 bases respectively, with 8 bases between them. The V gene's germline CDR1 is MGHDK and CDR2 SYGVNS. CDR3 coding DNA: TGTGCCAGGGGCACGAAAGAGACCCAGTACTTC. Its protein product is CARGTKETQYF.

The chain uses TRBV6-6 and TRBJ2-7; weak D call: TRBD2 (7 bases). The V end was cut by 0 bases, the J end by 5 bases, with 11 bases between. From germline, CDR1 is MNHNY and CDR2 SVGAGI (reference sequence). This CDR3 contains 14 residues. The CDR3 sequence: CASSYSGGTNEQYF. DNA of the CDR3: TGTGCCAGCAGTTACTCGGGGGGGACAAACGAGCAGTACTTC.

This clone occurred once. This rearrangement joins TRBV7-8 to TRBJ2-7, with 11 bases aligning to TRBD2. This CDR3 has 14 residues. V shed 1 base, J shed 6 bases, and the junction held 2 bases outside the gene matches. Germline loops: CDR1 SGHVS, CDR2 FQNEAQ. CDR3 sequence (DNA): TGTGCCAGCAGCTTAGTACTAGCGGGGGCCGAGCAGTACTTC. It encodes CASSLVLAGAEQYF.

The chain has TRBV28 and TRBJ1-2, with D uncertain. The V gene lost 4 bases and the J gene lost 0 bases, with 21 bases spanning the gap. Germline-derived CDR1 and CDR2 are MDHEN and SYDVKM. CDR3 length equals 18 residues. The CDR3 DNA is TGTGCCAGCAGTTCCCCAGCCCAGGTCCCAGATACTAACTATGGCTACACCTTC. Translating gives CASSSPAQVPDTNYGYTF.

This clone has only one observation. The V and J genes are TRBV29-1 and TRBJ2-7, with D unclear. The germline V and J ends were trimmed by 4 bases and 0 bases, with 10 bases remaining between them. Looked up from germline, CDR1 is SQVTM and CDR2 is ANQGSEA. The CDR3 loop spans 13 amino acids. Here the CDR3 reads CSVARLTSYEQYF. CDR3 DNA: TGCAGCGTTGCCAGGCTCACCTCCTACGAGCAGTACTTC.

This rearrangement joins TRBV5-1 to TRBJ2-1; 9 bases are a match to TRBD2. Per germline, CDR1 SGHRS and CDR2 YFSETQ. V lost 4 bases, J lost 5 bases, and 4 bases stayed unmatched. The length of the CDR3 is 14 residues. The chain's CDR3 is CASSETSGNNEQFF. In DNA form, the CDR3 reads TGCGCCAGCAGCGAGACTAGCGGCAACAATGAGCAGTTCTTC. Full variable domain (rest looked up from reference TRBV5-1 and TRBJ2-1): KAGVTQTPRYLIKTRGQQVTLSCSPISGHRSVSWYQQTPGQGLQFLFEYFSETQRNKGNFPGRFSGRQFSNSRSEMNVSTLELGDSALYLCASSETSGNNEQFFGPGTRLTVL.

This clone showed up just once. This rearrangement joins TRBV19 to TRBJ1-2; TRBD1 aligns across 9 bases. CDR3 length equals 16 residues. Trimming took 5 bases from V and 3 from J; bases not matched to a gene: 10. Per germline, CDR1 LNHDA and CDR2 SQIVND (reference sequence). The CDR3 DNA sequence: TGTGCCAGTAGTCAAAACCCGGGACAGGGACACTATGGCTACACCTTC. It specifies CASSQNPGQGHYGYTF.

The chain employs TRBV5-1 and TRBJ1-1, with D perhaps matching TRBD1 (5 bases). Deletions cut 4 bases from V and 8 bases from J, with 15 bases between. The CDR3 is 13 residues long. Germline CDR1 is SGHRS and CDR2 is YFSETQ. CDR3 region: CASSPDSLSEAFF. DNA for the CDR3: TGCGCCAGCAGCCCCGACAGCCTTAGCGAAGCTTTCTTT.

The V and J genes are TRBV28 and TRBJ1-2, with 9 bases lining up with TRBD1. The CDR3 extends over 17 amino acids. CDR1 MDHEN and CDR2 SYDVKM come from the germline V gene. V was clipped by 2 bases and J by 4 bases; unmatched bases: 11. CDR3 DNA: TGTGCCAGCAGTTTAGAGGCCGGGACAGGGACAAGCTATGGCTACACCTTC. It specifies CASSLEAGTGTSYGYTF.

This chain connects TRBV19 to TRBJ1-5; maybe TRBD1 (6 bases). This CDR3 contains 16 residues. The V end lost 6 bases, the J end lost 6 bases, and 21 bases lay between the germline ends. Germline CDR1 reads LNHDA; CDR2 reads SQIVND (reference sequence). In DNA form, the CDR3 reads TGTGCCAGTAGCCCCACCTGGACAGCCGCAACTCAGCCCCAGCATTTT. The encoded protein is CASSPTWTAATQPQHF.

This clone was counted a few times. This sequence joins TRBV7-2 and TRBJ2-2; D unresolved. Germline V CDR1 and CDR2: SGHTA, FQGNSA. The CDR3 spans 13 residues. The germline V and J ends were trimmed by 5 bases and 0 bases, with 4 bases remaining between them. The chain's CDR3 is CASSPSNTGELFF. The CDR3, as DNA: TGTGCCAGCAGCCCCTCGAACACCGGGGAGCTGTTTTTT. Using reference TRBV7-2 and TRBJ2-2 for the parts outside the CDR3, the full variable domain is GAGVSQSPSNKVTEKGKDVELRCDPISGHTALYWYRQSLGQGLEFLIYFQGNSAPDKSGLPSDRFSAERTGGSVSTLTIQRTQQEDSAVYLCASSPSNTGELFFGEGSRLTVL.

The V and J genes are TRBV19 and TRBJ2-5; 7 bases line up with TRBD1. The V segment lost 5 bases and the J segment 0 bases; nucleotides outside the gene matches: 6. This CDR3 is built from 15 residues. Germline V gene sequence: CDR1 LNHDA, CDR2 SQIVND (reference sequence). The CDR3 DNA sequence: TGTGCCAGTAGTCCCATTGACAGGGACCAAGAGACCCAGTACTTC. It yields the protein CASSPIDRDQETQYF.

The chain's CDR3 is CASSSLTDTQYF. The CDR3 nucleotides are TGTGCCAGCAGCTCCCTCACAGATACGCAGTATTTT. The rearrangement uses TRBV7-6 and TRBJ2-3, with no clear D. The ends were cut back, 4 bases at V and 2 bases at J, with 4 bases in the middle. The CDR3 totals 12 residues. Germline lookup yields CDR1 SGHVS and CDR2 FNYEAQ.

The V and J genes are TRBV6-6 and TRBJ2-3, with D tentatively TRBD1 (6 bases). Germline V CDR1 and CDR2: MNHNY, SVGAGI (reference sequence). This CDR3 has 16 amino acids. The V gene lost 2 bases and the J gene lost 5 bases, with 17 bases spanning the gap. CDR3 residues: CASSYPDRQSGDTQYF. In nucleotides, the CDR3 is TGTGCCAGCAGTTACCCCGACAGGCAGTCAGGAGATACGCAGTATTTT.

V and J are TRBV6-1 and TRBJ1-5; 8 nucleotides line up with TRBD1. The junction had 7 bases not matched to a gene; V was cut back by 8 bases and J by 10 bases. The CDR3 length is 12 residues. CDR1 and CDR2 (germline): MNHNS, SASEGT. CDR3 in DNA: TGTGCCAGCGGAGCCGGGACAGGCCCCCAGCATTTT. Translation: CASGAGTGPQHF.